This TCR beta chain came from a study of human T cells and chemical hapten exposure. Study in general: Per-sample variation in TCR yield stemmed mainly from small pooled library volume differences. Study findings and constraints: DPC sensitization did not alter TCRs above 1 in 1000 frequency.

The CDR3 sequence is 15 residues long. With 7 bases removed from V and 0 bases from J, the gap between germline ends came to 13 bases. Library preparation tagged each individual cDNA molecule with a unique molecular identifier. Original analysis: TCRs per sample had a median of approximately 96,000 and ranged from about 20,000 to 750,000. TCRdb reprocessed the 5' RACE reads with MiXCR, giving one entry per CDR3 protein. TCRdb assigned the V and J calls; the authors' analysis was not used. The data hold tens of thousands of distinct CDR3 sequences, with roughly 8% observed a single time. The total RNA was obtained from whole blood that was not fractionated. At least ten counts were recorded for this clonotype. Antigen: not known.

The TCR originated in a male donor in good health. The chain has TRBV12-3 or TRBV12-4 and TRBJ2-1; D possibly matches TRBD1 or TRBD2 (5 bases each). The CDR3 coding sequence is TGTGCCAGCACGGGGACCCCAAGCTCCTACAATGAGCAGTTCTTC. This codes for CASTGTPSSYNEQFF.